This entry concerns a single T cell receptor beta chain. Its antigen is not identified. Clones were read by immunoSEQ multiplex PCR, and TCRdb kept only the in-frame ones, dropping some. Seen here are fewer than 25,000 clones, about 90% observed once, and the top ten hold 5.8%. The data stem from a study of T cells in localized non-small cell lung cancer. General study points: Median around 56 top-100 tumor clones were shared with paired adjacent lung. Of the tissues analyzed, uninvolved adjacent lung showed maximal T cell clonality, greater than tumor.

Trimming took off 5 bases at V and 10 bases at J, with 15 bases between the two ends. Germline-derived CDR1 and CDR2 are SNHLY and FYNNEI. CDR3 length equals 13 residues. The chain recombines TRBV2 with TRBJ2-1; D may correspond to TRBD1 or TRBD2 (5 bases each). This specimen consisted of peripheral blood, obtained before any cancer treatment. The receptor was isolated from a male donor aged 60 or over with stage II squamous cell lung carcinoma. CDR3 nucleotide sequence: TGTGCCAGCAGTCCTACCGGGGCAAGGGAGCAGTTCTTC. Protein sequence: CASSPTGAREQFF.